The 8 T cell receptor beta chains reported below all come from one sample, sequenced in a study of PD-L1 blockade in urothelial cancer. The time point here: pretreatment peripheral blood. Clones were sequenced by immunoSEQ multiplex PCR, and TCRdb holds only the in-frame ones, with some missing. The table shows approximately 41,000 clones, with about 82% occurring only once. The source was PBMCs, collected around atezolizumab (anti-PD-L1) treatment. The receptors were gathered from an elderly man with urothelial cancer.

This sequence joins TRBV30 and TRBJ2-1, with TRBD2 as a possible D gene (6 bases). CDR1 is GTSNPN and CDR2 is SVGIG in the germline V gene (reference sequence). This CDR3 comprises 12 residues. Trimming removed 2 bases from V and 6 bases from J, with 8 bases in between. The CDR3 sequence is CAWSMGGNEQFF. CDR3 nucleotides: TGTGCCTGGAGTATGGGGGGCAATGAGCAGTTCTTC.

This chain uses TRBV5-1 with TRBJ1-1; the match to TRBD1 covers 10 bases. The CDR3 totals 15 residues. J gave up 3 bases and V 3 bases, and 5 bases lay outside the gene matches. The germline V gene encodes CDR1 SGHRS and CDR2 YFSETQ. In DNA, the CDR3 is TGCGCCAGCAGCTCCGGACAGGGGGGATACACTGAAGCTTTCTTT. Protein: CASSSGQGGYTEAFF.

The chain recombines TRBV14 with TRBJ1-1; unclear D gene. Trimming took off 4 bases at V and 0 bases at J, with 15 bases between the two ends. CDR1 is SGHDN and CDR2 is FVKESK in the germline V gene. The CDR3 length is 16 residues. The CDR3 here is CASSPFWTGVNTEAFF. DNA of the CDR3: TGTGCCAGCAGCCCATTTTGGACTGGAGTGAACACTGAAGCTTTCTTT. The full variable domain, in which reference TRBV14 and TRBJ1-1 provide the parts outside the CDR3, is EAGVTQFPSHSVIEKGQTVTLRCDPISGHDNLYWYRRVMGKEIKFLLHFVKESKQDESGMPNNRFLAERTGGTYSTLKVQPAELEDSGVYFCASSPFWTGVNTEAFFGQGTRLTVV.

The chain couples TRBV6-6 to TRBJ2-2, with a possible D match to TRBD2 (6 bases). Between the trimmed V and J ends, which lost 8 bases and 6 bases, there was a span of 16 bases. The CDR3 spans 14 residues. CDR1 MNHNY and CDR2 SVGAGI come from the germline V gene (reference sequence). CDR3 DNA sequence: TGTGCCAGCCAAATTTCTAGGGAGGCCGGGGAGCTGTTTTTT. Translating it yields CASQISREAGELFF.

The rearrangement links TRBV5-1 to TRBJ2-7, with D possibly matching TRBD1 (6 bases). The germline gives CDR1 SGHRS, CDR2 YFSETQ. This CDR3 has 14 residues. V lost 1 base to trimming and J lost 5 bases, with 13 bases between them. The CDR3 region has the DNA TGCGCCAGCAGCTTGAGTGTGGGACAAGACGAGCAGTACTTC. It is translated as CASSLSVGQDEQYF.

CDR3 sequence: CASTLGQGLSYEQYF. The CDR3, as DNA: TGTGCCAGCACTCTCGGACAGGGGCTCTCCTACGAGCAGTACTTC. The chain combines TRBV27 with TRBJ2-7; 9 nucleotides line up with TRBD1. Germline V CDR1 and CDR2: MNHEY, SMNVEV (reference sequence). Trimming removed 7 bases from V and 0 bases from J; junction bases left unmatched: 7. CDR3 size: 15 residues.

V is TRBV6-1 and J is TRBJ2-2, with D tentatively TRBD1 (6 bases). Germline V gene lookup returns CDR1 MNHNS and CDR2 SASEGT. Trimming took 2 bases from V and 0 from J, leaving 10 bases between them. CDR3 length: 16 residues. CDR3 amino acids: CASSETGTANTGELFF. The CDR3 DNA reads as TGTGCCAGCAGTGAAACAGGGACGGCGAACACCGGGGAGCTGTTTTTT.

The V call is TRBV6-1, the J call TRBJ2-7, with a weak D call TRBD1 (6 bases). Deletions cut 4 bases from V and 0 bases from J, with 10 bases between. Germline assignment: CDR1 MNHNS and CDR2 SASEGT. The CDR3 extends over 14 amino acids. The chain's CDR3 is CASSGQASSYEQYF. The CDR3 DNA follows: TGTGCCAGCAGTGGACAGGCTAGCTCCTACGAGCAGTACTTC.